This T cell receptor beta chain was documented in a study of shared clonotypes between healthy human individuals. Each sorted subset replicate got 200 ng genomic DNA, tens of thousands of genomes. Data came from immunoSEQ multiplex PCR; TCRdb stores just in-frame clones and leaves some out. The sample consists of 2.3 million or so clones, 85% to 95% of them appearing once. This clone was seen only once. Its target is not known. CDR3 length equals 13 residues. J gave up 5 bases and V 6 bases, and 3 bases lay outside the gene matches. Germline assignment: CDR1 SGHAT and CDR2 FQNNGV. Points from the study as a whole: Some naive CD4 clonotypes, roughly 5%, turned up in common across a handful of donors. Generation probabilities of non-shared clonotypes were lower (relative to those shared by all four donors). Only blood was sampled, and tissue TCR repertoires likely differ from blood ones.

This clonotype was obtained from a man younger than 35 in good health. Some clones in this sample may be carry-over from other donors' samples. The chain combines TRBV11-2 with TRBJ2-1; 8 bases align to TRBD1. Input material: naive CD4+ T cells from PBMCs. Subset described: CD45RA+ positively selected. CDR3: CASRRTGNNEQFF. The DNA of the CDR3 is TGTGCCAGCAGGAGGACAGGGAACAATGAGCAGTTCTTC.